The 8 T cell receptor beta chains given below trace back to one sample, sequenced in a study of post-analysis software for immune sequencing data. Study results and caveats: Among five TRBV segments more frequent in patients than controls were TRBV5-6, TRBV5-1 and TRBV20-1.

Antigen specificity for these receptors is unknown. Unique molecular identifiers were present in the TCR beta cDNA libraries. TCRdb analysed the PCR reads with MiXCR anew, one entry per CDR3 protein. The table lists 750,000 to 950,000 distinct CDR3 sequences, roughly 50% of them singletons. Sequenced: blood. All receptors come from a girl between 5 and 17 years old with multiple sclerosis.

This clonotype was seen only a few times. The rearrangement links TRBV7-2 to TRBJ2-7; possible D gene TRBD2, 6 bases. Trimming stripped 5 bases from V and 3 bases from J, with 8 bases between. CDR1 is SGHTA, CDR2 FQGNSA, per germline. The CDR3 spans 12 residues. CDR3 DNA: TGTGCCAGCAGCCGGGACTTCTACGAGCAGTACTTC. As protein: CASSRDFYEQYF.

Written as DNA, the CDR3 is TGTGCCAGCAGCTTACTGGGGATTCTGGACGAGCAGTACTTC. Amino acid sequence: CASSLLGILDEQYF. This chain links TRBV7-3 with TRBJ2-4; D is ambiguous. The closer fit of TRBJ2-7 to the DNA end suggests the J call may be wrong. This CDR3 is 14 amino acids long. Germline lookup yields CDR1 SGHTA and CDR2 FQGTGA.

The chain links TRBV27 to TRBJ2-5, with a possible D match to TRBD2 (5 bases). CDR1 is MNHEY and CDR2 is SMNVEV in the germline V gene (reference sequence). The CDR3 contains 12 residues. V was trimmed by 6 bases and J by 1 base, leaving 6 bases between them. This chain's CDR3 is CASRRGQETQYF. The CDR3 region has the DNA TGTGCCAGCAGACGGGGCCAAGAGACCCAGTACTTC.

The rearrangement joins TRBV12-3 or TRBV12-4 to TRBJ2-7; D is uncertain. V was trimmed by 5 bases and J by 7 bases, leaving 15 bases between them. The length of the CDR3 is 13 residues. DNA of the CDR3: TGTGCCAGCAGTCCCGGTTGGTGGAATGAGCAGTACTTC. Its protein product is CASSPGWWNEQYF.

The CDR3 region has the DNA TGCAGTGCCGTTTCCTGGCGGGACAACTACGAGCAGTACTTC. This gives the protein CSAVSWRDNYEQYF. The chain recombines TRBV20-1 with TRBJ2-7; TRBD1 or TRBD2 may be the D gene (6 bases each). Germline V gene data show CDR1 as DFQATT and CDR2 as SNEGSKA (reference sequence). This CDR3 has 14 residues. The V end was cut by 6 bases, the J end by 3 bases, with 18 bases between.

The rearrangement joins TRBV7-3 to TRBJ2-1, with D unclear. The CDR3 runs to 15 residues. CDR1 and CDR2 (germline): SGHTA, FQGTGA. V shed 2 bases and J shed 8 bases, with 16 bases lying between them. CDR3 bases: TGTGCCAGCAGCTTAGGTCTGGATCTGGCCTATGAGCAGTTCTTC. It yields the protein CASSLGLDLAYEQFF. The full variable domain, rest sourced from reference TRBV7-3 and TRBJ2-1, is GAGVSQTPSNKVTEKGKYVELRCDPISGHTALYWYRQSLGQGPEFLIYFQGTGAADDSGLPNDRFFAVRPEGSVSTLKIQRTERGDSAVYLCASSLGLDLAYEQFFGPGTRLTVL.

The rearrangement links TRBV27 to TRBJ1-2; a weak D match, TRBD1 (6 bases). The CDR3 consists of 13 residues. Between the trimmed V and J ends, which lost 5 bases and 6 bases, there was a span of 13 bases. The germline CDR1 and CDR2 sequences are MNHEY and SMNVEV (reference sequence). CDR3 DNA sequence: TGTGCCAGCAGTGTCGACAGGAGGCATGGCTACACCTTC. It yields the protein CASSVDRRHGYTF.

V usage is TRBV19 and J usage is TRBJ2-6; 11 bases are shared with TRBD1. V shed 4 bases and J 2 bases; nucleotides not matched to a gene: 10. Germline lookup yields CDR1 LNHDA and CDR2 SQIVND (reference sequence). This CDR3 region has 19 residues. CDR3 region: CASSTKGQGARPGANVLTF. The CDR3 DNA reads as TGTGCCAGTAGTACCAAAGGACAGGGGGCGCGACCTGGGGCCAACGTCCTGACTTTC. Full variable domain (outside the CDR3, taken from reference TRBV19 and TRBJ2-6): DGGITQSPKYLFRKEGQNVTLSCEQNLNHDAMYWYRQDPGQGLRLIYYSQIVNDFQKGDIAEGYSVSREKKESFPLTVTSAQKNPTAFYLCASSTKGQGARPGANVLTFGAGSRLTVL.